This T cell receptor beta chain emerged from a study of shared clonotypes between healthy human individuals. Study-level background: Ranging from 18 to 49 in age, donors were two women and three men. General study findings and limits: When compared with the clonotypes that were shared by all four sorted-subset donors, the non-shared clonotypes turned out to have lower generation probabilities.

Germline V gene sequence: CDR1 SEHNR, CDR2 FQNEAQ (reference sequence). This CDR3 has 14 residues. The J segment lost 4 bases and the V segment lost 5 bases, leaving 7 bases of the junction unmatched. Naive CD8 cells were CD45RO-negative, positively selected for CCR7, excluding terminally differentiated effector memory CD45RA+ cells. The assay ran at deep level. Once extracted for a subset, genomic DNA was divided evenly among several immunoSEQ plates. The assay was immunoSEQ multiplex PCR, and TCRdb's table has in-frame clones only and misses some. Of roughly 2,000,000 clones listed, approximately 95% are singletons. To note about this clone: Its specificity is not known.

The chain couples TRBV7-9 to TRBJ2-7, with 8 bases lining up with TRBD1. This receptor was taken from a man aged 18 to 29 in good health. Sequencing was performed on naive CD8+ T cells sorted from blood. CDR3 bases: TGTGCCAGCAGCCCCCGGACAGGGTGGTACGAGCAGTACTTC. This gives the protein CASSPRTGWYEQYF.